The next 9 T cell receptor beta chains were all read from a single sample in a study of cytomegalovirus exposure and HLA in healthy donors (dated by TCRdb to between 2016 and 2019). The protocol used for the library was the immunoSEQ multiplex PCR assay. A mixture of 60 forward primers for TCR Vbeta segments and 13 reverse primers for TCR Jbeta segments was used in the multiplex PCR. Here the immuneACCESS table is served through TCRdb, limited to in-frame sequences with V and J called. Missing clones are a known gap in these copies; in checked studies unresolved V genes cover under half, and the rest lacks a known reason. Counted in this sample were some 130,000 clones; around 73% of them appeared once. The leading ten clones occupy around 1.6% of the sample. Sample: PBMCs. The receptors here all came from a female donor in good health and CMV-seronegative.

In its sample, this clone was seen a few times. CDR3 loop: CASRGEETQYF. The CDR3, as DNA: TGTGCCAGCAGGGGCGAAGAGACCCAGTACTTC. The rearrangement joins TRBV2 to TRBJ2-5; D is undetermined. Germline CDR1 SNHLY, CDR2 FYNNEI. The CDR3 is 11 amino acids. V was trimmed by 6 bases and J by 3 bases, leaving 5 bases between them.

The chain couples TRBV7-2 to TRBJ2-3, with 7 positions matching TRBD2. The CDR3 consists of 15 residues. Unmatched junction bases numbered 8, after V lost 1 base and J lost 7 bases. Germline V gene sequence: CDR1 SGHTA, CDR2 FQGNSA. The CDR3 region is CASSLGTSRLNTQYF. DNA of the CDR3: TGTGCCAGCAGCTTAGGGACTAGTCGGTTAAATACGCAGTATTTT.

This chain joins TRBV28 and TRBJ1-1; 9 nucleotides agree with TRBD1. Germline CDR1 MDHEN, CDR2 SYDVKM. This CDR3 has 14 amino acids. With V trimmed by 8 bases and J by 1 base, 5 bases remained unmatched. The CDR3 reads CASVYRGRNTEAFF. CDR3 in DNA: TGTGCCAGCGTATACAGGGGGCGGAACACTGAAGCTTTCTTT.

The gene calls are TRBV9 and TRBJ1-1, with TRBD1 identical over 8 bases. V was pared by 5 bases and J by 1 base, with 7 bases of the junction left unmatched. The CDR3 is made up of 15 amino acids. CDR1 and CDR2 (germline): SGDLS, YYNGEE. The CDR3 DNA reads TGTGCCAGCAGTCTAACCGACAGGGGGAACACTGAAGCTTTCTTT. It encodes CASSLTDRGNTEAFF.

V gene TRBV6-6 combines with J gene TRBJ2-7; D is possibly TRBD2 (6 bases). The CDR3 has 14 amino acids. V was clipped by 5 bases and J by 3 bases, with 14 bases between them. Per the germline V gene, CDR1 is MNHNY and CDR2 is SVGAGI (reference sequence). The chain's CDR3 is CASSPGTLNYEQYF. The CDR3 DNA reads as TGTGCCAGCAGTCCCGGGACTCTCAACTACGAGCAGTACTTC.

With respect to this clone: One end of the junction varies from germline; a read error may be responsible. This chain joins TRBV25-1 and TRBJ2-5; 9 bases agree with TRBD1. Germline CDR1 is MGHDK and CDR2 is SYGVNS. The CDR3 contains 15 residues. CDR3 in DNA: TGTGCCAGTAACTTACAGGGGGCTGAAGAAGAGACCCGGTACTTC. This sequence encodes CASNLQGAEEETRYF.

In this sample, this clone turned up a few times. CDR3 in amino acids: CASSNRLEGVYEQYF. In DNA, the CDR3 is TGTGCCAGCAGCAACCGGCTCGAAGGGGTATACGAGCAGTACTTC. J is TRBJ2-7 and V is TRBV13; a weak D match, TRBD1 (5 bases). Germline loops: CDR1 PRHDT, CDR2 FYEKMQ (reference sequence). This CDR3 region has 15 residues. V gave up 5 bases and J gave up 4 bases, with 18 bases separating them.

The chain carries TRBV10-3 and TRBJ2-7, with D perhaps TRBD1 (6 bases). V lost 2 bases and J 1 base, leaving 15 bases between the germline ends. The CDR3 runs to 16 residues. CDR1 and CDR2 from the germline V gene are ENHRY and SYGVKD. The CDR3 is CAISERFAGDSYEQYF. In nucleotides, the CDR3 is TGTGCCATCAGTGAGCGATTCGCAGGGGATTCCTACGAGCAGTACTTC.

The chain carries TRBV6-5 and TRBJ2-1; 7 nucleotides align to TRBD2. V dropped 5 bases and J dropped 13; count of bases not matched to a gene: 11. The CDR3 is made up of 13 amino acids. From germline, CDR1 is MNHEY and CDR2 SVGAGI. CDR3 loop: CASSPNMPGLQFF. CDR3 nucleotide sequence: TGTGCCAGCAGTCCAAACATGCCGGGACTACAGTTCTTC.